This T cell receptor (beta chain) stems from a study of blood T cell repertoires in COVID-19. Overall study: The United States, Italy and Spain provided the acute and convalescent COVID-19 samples. T cells, B-cell-depleted T cells, or PBMCs supplied cDNA or gDNA.

With 5 bases clipped from V and 4 bases from J, the junction kept 13 bases outside the gene matches. This CDR3 region has 16 residues. CDR1 and CDR2 from the germline V gene are SGHTA and FQGNSA. Study members were between roughly 18 and 100 years old and lived in around 24 US regions. The repertoire was sequenced with immunoSEQ multiplex PCR; TCRdb's copy has only in-frame clones and lacks some. The table shows a few hundred thousand clones, with approximately 86% occurring only once. The rearrangement joins TRBV7-2 to TRBJ1-2; TRBD1 matches 7 bases. This clonotype originated in a woman in her forties or fifties who had recovered from COVID-19. The sequenced material came from PBMCs or T cells enriched from blood (not recorded which). CDR3 sequence: CASSRDSQEISYGYTF. CDR3 DNA sequence: TGTGCCAGCAGCCGGGACAGCCAAGAAATAAGCTATGGCTACACCTTC.